This entry lists 27 T cell receptor beta chains sequenced from one sample in a study of T cells after yellow fever vaccination. MiXCR, run by TCRdb on the 5' RACE reads, gives a single entry per CDR3 protein. The data hold around 350,000 distinct CDR3 sequences, with roughly 6.2% observed a single time. Sequenced material: PBMCs, taken 5 days after the yellow fever booster vaccination. The receptors were gathered from a man aged 25-45 years who received the YFV17D yellow fever vaccine.

The V call is TRBV6-5, the J call TRBJ2-1; the D gene is possibly TRBD1 (5 bases). V lost 2 bases, J lost 4 bases, and 12 bases lay in between. This CDR3 comprises 15 residues. The germline V gene encodes CDR1 MNHEY and CDR2 SVGAGI. The CDR3 sequence is CASSYPGSGYNEQFF. DNA for the CDR3: TGTGCCAGCAGTTACCCAGGGTCAGGTTACAATGAGCAGTTCTTC.

In its sample, this clonotype was seen a few times. The chain uses TRBV7-9 and TRBJ2-5; no reliable D call. From germline, CDR1 is SEHNR and CDR2 FQNEAQ (reference sequence). V was clipped by 4 bases and J by 2 bases, with 17 bases between them. The CDR3 totals 16 residues. The CDR3 DNA reads TGTGCCAGCAGCTCCACTGGGCTAGGCCCACAAGAGACCCAGTACTTC. Protein: CASSSTGLGPQETQYF.

This clonotype was recorded a few times. The CDR3 region is CAISGGGTQYF. CDR3 coding DNA: TGTGCCATCAGTGGTGGCGGTACGCAGTATTTT. The rearrangement uses TRBV10-3 and TRBJ2-3; D not certain. With 4 bases removed from V and 8 bases from J, the gap between germline ends came to 7 bases. Per germline, CDR1 ENHRY and CDR2 SYGVKD. This CDR3 region has 11 residues.

This clonotype was picked up a small number of times. The chain employs TRBV7-2 and TRBJ2-1; D is perhaps TRBD1 or TRBD2 (5 bases each). Germline V gives CDR1 SGHTA, CDR2 FQGNSA. V was pared by 5 bases and J by 0 bases, with 11 bases between. The CDR3 length is 15 residues. The CDR3 spells CASSGETDSYNEQFF. In nucleotides, the CDR3 is TGTGCCAGCAGCGGGGAGACAGACTCCTACAATGAGCAGTTCTTC.

This clonotype turned up a few times. CDR3 residues: CASTSATKQYF. The CDR3 bases are TGTGCCAGCACCTCGGCGACGAAGCAGTACTTC. The chain carries TRBV28 and TRBJ2-7; no firm D call. CDR3 size: 11 residues. Germline CDR1 is MDHEN and CDR2 is SYDVKM. Trimming took 7 bases from V and 8 from J, leaving 12 bases between them.

The chain employs TRBV15 and TRBJ2-5; TRBD2 is a possible D gene (5 bases). The CDR3 totals 14 residues. Trimming removed 4 bases from V and 2 bases from J, with 11 bases in between. Germline V gives CDR1 LNHNV, CDR2 YYDKDF (reference sequence). CDR3 sequence reads: CATSTRGGQETQYF. CDR3 sequence (DNA): TGTGCCACCAGCACCAGAGGAGGACAAGAGACCCAGTACTTC.

This sequence joins TRBV20-1 and TRBJ2-6; D unresolved. Germline CDR1 is DFQATT and CDR2 is SNEGSKA (reference sequence). V lost 7 bases and J 0 bases, leaving 4 bases between the germline ends. There are 12 residues in the CDR3. This chain's CDR3 is CSGSSGANVLTF. Here the CDR3 DNA reads TGCAGTGGGTCCTCTGGGGCCAACGTCCTGACTTTC.

This clonotype has at least ten counts. This chain links TRBV29-1 with TRBJ2-7; 8 bases agree with TRBD2. Trimming removed 5 bases from V and 1 base from J; junction bases left unmatched: 4. The CDR3 has 13 amino acids. The germline V gene has CDR1 SQVTM and CDR2 ANQGSEA. CDR3 nucleotides: TGCAGCGTTCAGCGGGAGTTTTCCTACGAGCAGTACTTC. Protein product: CSVQREFSYEQYF.

This clonotype turned up a few times. The chain combines TRBV20-1 with TRBJ2-7; 7 nucleotides agree with TRBD2. CDR3 length: 14 residues. The V segment lost 6 bases and the J segment 6 bases; nucleotides outside the gene matches: 14. Germline V gene sequence: CDR1 DFQATT, CDR2 SNEGSKA (reference sequence). The CDR3 loop is CSAATGTKKTEQYF. CDR3 in DNA: TGCAGTGCCGCTACCGGGACTAAGAAGACCGAGCAGTACTTC.

There are a few counts of this clonotype. The V and J genes are TRBV20-1 and TRBJ2-5; D may be TRBD1 or TRBD2 (5 bases each). Trimming took 4 bases from V and 1 from J, leaving 13 bases between them. The CDR3 is 14 amino acids. Germline CDR1 and CDR2: DFQATT and SNEGSKA (reference sequence). Here the CDR3 reads CSAIDRDGQETQYF. DNA of the CDR3: TGCAGTGCTATCGACCGGGACGGCCAAGAGACCCAGTACTTC.

This clonotype occurred a few times. The chain couples TRBV12-3 or TRBV12-4 to TRBJ1-1, with D possibly TRBD1 on 5 matching bases. The CDR3 has 13 residues. The ends were cut back, 9 bases at V and 5 bases at J, with 16 bases in the middle. The CDR3 loop is CASQSGKGTEAFF. CDR3 nucleotide sequence: TGTGCCAGTCAATCAGGGAAGGGGACTGAAGCTTTCTTT.

This clonotype was seen repeatedly, ten times or more. The chain has TRBV20-1 and TRBJ2-3; D not certain. Trimming pared 8 bases from V and 2 bases from J, leaving 14 bases between. Germline CDR1 DFQATT, CDR2 SNEGSKA (reference sequence). The CDR3 extends over 13 amino acids. The CDR3 region has the DNA TGCAGTACCGAGGACCGATACACAGATACGCAGTATTTT. The encoded protein is CSTEDRYTDTQYF.

There are a few counts of this clonotype. The rearrangement links TRBV7-9 to TRBJ2-3, with D hard to call. The CDR3 consists of 15 residues. From germline, CDR1 is SEHNR and CDR2 FQNEAQ (reference sequence). With 3 bases removed from V and 0 bases from J, the gap between germline ends came to 10 bases. The CDR3 sequence is CASSFYRLSTDTQYF. As DNA, the CDR3 is TGTGCCAGCAGCTTCTACCGACTGAGCACAGATACGCAGTATTTT.

In its sample, this clonotype was seen many times. The J gene is TRBJ2-7, the V gene TRBV7-8, with D unclear. The CDR3 spans 13 residues. Trimming removed 6 bases at V and 1 base at J, with 10 bases between. Germline CDR1 and CDR2: SGHVS and FQNEAQ. The CDR3 is CASRSIESYEQYF. CDR3 sequence (DNA): TGTGCCAGCAGATCGATCGAATCCTACGAGCAGTACTTC.

The chain recombines TRBV7-2 with TRBJ2-7, with 7 nucleotides matching TRBD2. CDR3 length equals 14 residues. Trimming removed 5 bases from V and 6 bases from J; junction bases left unmatched: 10. Germline assignment: CDR1 SGHTA and CDR2 FQGNSA. The CDR3 bases are TGTGCCAGCAGCCGTAGCGGGCCCGTCGGCGAGCAGTACTTC. Translated, it gives CASSRSGPVGEQYF. Drawing the rest from reference TRBV7-2 and TRBJ2-7, the complete variable domain is GAGVSQSPSNKVTEKGKDVELRCDPISGHTALYWYRQSLGQGLEFLIYFQGNSAPDKSGLPSDRFSAERTGGSVSTLTIQRTQQEDSAVYLCASSRSGPVGEQYFGPGTRLTVT.

V and J are TRBV4-2 and TRBJ2-7; D tentatively reads TRBD1 or TRBD2 (5 bases each). The CDR3 extends over 16 amino acids. CDR1 and CDR2 from the germline V gene are LGHNA and YNFKEQ. Trimming left V 0 bases short and J 2 bases short, with 14 bases between. The CDR3 reads CASSQDSGGVAYEQYF. The CDR3, as DNA: TGTGCCAGCAGCCAAGATAGTGGGGGAGTCGCCTACGAGCAGTACTTC.

CDR3 sequence (DNA): TGCGCCAGTACCGGGAGGGGCATGAACGAGCAGTACTTC. Translation gives CASTGRGMNEQYF. The chain carries TRBV5-1 and TRBJ2-7; 8 bases match TRBD2. The V gene end was trimmed by 8 bases and the J gene end by 5 bases; junction bases not matched to a gene: 9. Per germline, CDR1 SGHRS and CDR2 YFSETQ. The CDR3 sequence is 13 residues long.

This clonotype was observed at least ten times. This chain links TRBV5-1 with TRBJ2-5, with D possibly matching TRBD1 (5 bases). CDR3 length: 14 residues. Germline assignment: CDR1 SGHRS and CDR2 YFSETQ. Deletions cut 2 bases from V and 1 base from J, with 9 bases between. This chain's CDR3 is CASSLGEAQETQYF. The CDR3 bases are TGCGCCAGCAGCTTAGGGGAAGCCCAAGAGACCCAGTACTTC.

Ten or more counts support this clonotype. CDR3 sequence reads: CASSELGTGSYEQYF. The CDR3 DNA sequence: TGTGCCAGCAGTGAGCTGGGGACAGGTTCCTACGAGCAGTACTTC. The genes are TRBV25-1 and TRBJ2-7, with 8 bases fitting TRBD1. The CDR3 totals 15 residues. V was clipped by 3 bases and J by 1 base; unmatched bases: 5. The germline V gene encodes CDR1 MGHDK and CDR2 SYGVNS.

The table lists this clonotype with many counts. The V gene is TRBV6-2 or TRBV6-3, the J gene TRBJ2-3; 8 positions agree with TRBD2. CDR3 length equals 14 residues. Germline loops: CDR1 MNHEY, CDR2 SVGEGT. V trimming: 3 bases; J trimming: 3 bases; junction bases outside the gene matches: 2. CDR3 sequence (DNA): TGTGCCAGCAGTTATAGCGGGACGACAGATACGCAGTATTTT. It translates to CASSYSGTTDTQYF.

Ten or more counts support this clonotype. This rearrangement joins TRBV7-2 to TRBJ2-5; D gene ambiguous. The CDR3 is 14 amino acids. Germline V CDR1 and CDR2: SGHTA, FQGNSA. V shed 2 bases and J shed 1 base, with 8 bases lying between them. The CDR3 loop is CASSLFGLQETQYF. CDR3 sequence (DNA): TGTGCCAGCAGCTTATTTGGTCTCCAAGAGACCCAGTACTTC.

This clonotype came up a few times. The chain is built from TRBV19 and TRBJ2-7; D remains ambiguous. Per the germline V gene, CDR1 is LNHDA and CDR2 is SQIVND (reference sequence). Trimming shortened V by 3 bases and J by 2 bases, and 17 bases separated the two germline ends. There are 16 residues in the CDR3. Here the CDR3 reads CASSIQILSVTYEQYF. The CDR3 coding sequence is TGTGCCAGTAGTATCCAGATATTGTCGGTAACCTACGAGCAGTACTTC.

This clonotype has a handful of counts. The chain couples TRBV6-5 to TRBJ1-5; D not resolved. This CDR3 is built from 14 residues. V was cut by 2 bases and J by 1 base, with 6 bases left in between. Per germline, CDR1 MNHEY and CDR2 SVGAGI. The CDR3 DNA reads as TGTGCCAGCAGTTACGCCGGGAGCAATCAGCCCCAGCATTTT. Amino acid sequence: CASSYAGSNQPQHF.

V gene TRBV6-5 combines with J gene TRBJ2-3, with a tentative D call TRBD2 (6 bases). Germline V gene data show CDR1 as MNHEY and CDR2 as SVGAGI. This CDR3 is 16 amino acids long. Trimming cost V 0 bases and J 5 bases, with 15 bases left between them. In nucleotides, the CDR3 is TGTGCCAGCAGTTACTCATCTAGCGTTGCGGGAGATACGCAGTATTTT. It translates to CASSYSSSVAGDTQYF.

This clonotype was observed at least ten times. The chain combines TRBV5-1 with TRBJ1-1; D gene uncertain. Germline CDR1 SGHRS, CDR2 YFSETQ. The V end was cut by 4 bases, the J end by 1 base, with 14 bases between. The CDR3 has 15 amino acids. The CDR3 DNA reads as TGCGCCAGCAGCCAACAACCGGGAGAGAACACTGAAGCTTTCTTT. Its translation is CASSQQPGENTEAFF.

This clonotype was recorded at least ten times. This chain uses TRBV20-1 with TRBJ2-7, with 10 bases lining up with TRBD2. The germline V gene has CDR1 DFQATT and CDR2 SNEGSKA (reference sequence). The J segment lost 0 bases and the V segment lost 2 bases, leaving 4 bases of the junction unmatched. The CDR3 extends over 15 amino acids. This CDR3 reads CSARLGLASSYEQYF. The CDR3 nucleotides read TGCAGTGCTAGATTGGGACTAGCGAGCTCCTACGAGCAGTACTTC.

A few counts support this clonotype. This chain joins TRBV28 and TRBJ2-2; 7 positions match TRBD2. V shed 6 bases and J 3 bases; nucleotides not matched to a gene: 10. This CDR3 comprises 16 residues. Germline CDR1 is MDHEN and CDR2 is SYDVKM. The CDR3: CASSTGLVLYTGELFF. CDR3 DNA: TGTGCCAGCAGCACAGGACTAGTCTTGTACACCGGGGAGCTGTTTTTT.